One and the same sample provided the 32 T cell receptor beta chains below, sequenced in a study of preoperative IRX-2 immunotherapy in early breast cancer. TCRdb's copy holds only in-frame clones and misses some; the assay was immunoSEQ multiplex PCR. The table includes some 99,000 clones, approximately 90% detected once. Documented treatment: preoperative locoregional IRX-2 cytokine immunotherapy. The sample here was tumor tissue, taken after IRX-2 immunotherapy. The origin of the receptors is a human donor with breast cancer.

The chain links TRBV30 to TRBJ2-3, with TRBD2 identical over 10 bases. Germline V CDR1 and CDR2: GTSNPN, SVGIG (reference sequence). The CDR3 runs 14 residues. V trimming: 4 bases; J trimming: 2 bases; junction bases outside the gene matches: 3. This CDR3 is CAWTSGRYTDTQYF. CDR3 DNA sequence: TGTGCCTGGACTAGCGGGAGATACACAGATACGCAGTATTTT.

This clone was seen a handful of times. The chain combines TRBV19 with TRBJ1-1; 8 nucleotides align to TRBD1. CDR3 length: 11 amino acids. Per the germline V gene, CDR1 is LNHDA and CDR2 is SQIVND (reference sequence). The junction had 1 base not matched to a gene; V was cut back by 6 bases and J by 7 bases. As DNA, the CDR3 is TGTGCCAGTAGACAGGGGGTTGAAGCTTTCTTT. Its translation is CASRQGVEAFF.

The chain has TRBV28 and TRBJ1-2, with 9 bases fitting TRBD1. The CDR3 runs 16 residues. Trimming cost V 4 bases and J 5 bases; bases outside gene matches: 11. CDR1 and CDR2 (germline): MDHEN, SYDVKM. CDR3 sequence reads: CASSSGTGFILYGYTF. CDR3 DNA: TGTGCCAGCAGTTCCGGGACAGGGTTTATTCTTTATGGCTACACCTTC.

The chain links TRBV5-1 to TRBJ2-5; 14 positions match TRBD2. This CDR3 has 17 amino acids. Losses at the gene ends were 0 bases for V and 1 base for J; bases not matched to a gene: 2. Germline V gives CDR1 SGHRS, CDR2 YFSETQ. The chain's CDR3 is CASSLAGTSGGQETQYF. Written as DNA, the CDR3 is TGCGCCAGCAGCTTGGCCGGGACTAGCGGGGGCCAAGAGACCCAGTACTTC.

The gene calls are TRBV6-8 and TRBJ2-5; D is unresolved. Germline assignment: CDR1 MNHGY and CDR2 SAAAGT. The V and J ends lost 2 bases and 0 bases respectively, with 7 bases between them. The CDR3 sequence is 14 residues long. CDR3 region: CASSYGLNQETQYF. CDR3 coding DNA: TGTGCCAGCAGTTACGGGCTAAACCAAGAGACCCAGTACTTC.

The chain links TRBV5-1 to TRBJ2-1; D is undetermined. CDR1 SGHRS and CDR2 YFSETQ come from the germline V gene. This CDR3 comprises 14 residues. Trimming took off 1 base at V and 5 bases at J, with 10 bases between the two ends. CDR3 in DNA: TGCGCCAGCAGCTTGCGCCTCCTTAACAATGAGCAGTTCTTC. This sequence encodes CASSLRLLNNEQFF. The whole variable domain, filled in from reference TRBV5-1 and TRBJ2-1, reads KAGVTQTPRYLIKTRGQQVTLSCSPISGHRSVSWYQQTPGQGLQFLFEYFSETQRNKGNFPGRFSGRQFSNSRSEMNVSTLELGDSALYLCASSLRLLNNEQFFGPGTRLTVL.

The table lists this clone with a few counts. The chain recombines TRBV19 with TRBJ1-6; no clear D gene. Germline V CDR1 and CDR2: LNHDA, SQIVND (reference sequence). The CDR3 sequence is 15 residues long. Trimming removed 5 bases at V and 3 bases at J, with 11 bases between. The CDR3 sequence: CASSSSGGYNSPLHF. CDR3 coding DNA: TGTGCCAGTAGTTCATCGGGTGGCTATAATTCACCCCTCCACTTT.

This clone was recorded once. Here the CDR3 reads CASSVALGYNEQFF. CDR3 nucleotide sequence: TGTGCCAGTTCCGTCGCTTTGGGTTACAATGAGCAGTTCTTC. This chain connects TRBV19 to TRBJ2-1; D remains ambiguous. The CDR3 is 14 amino acids. Germline V gene sequence: CDR1 LNHDA, CDR2 SQIVND (reference sequence). Trimming removed 8 bases at V and 4 bases at J, with 15 bases between. Based on the CDR3 plus reference TRBV19 and TRBJ2-1, the full variable domain is DGGITQSPKYLFRKEGQNVTLSCEQNLNHDAMYWYRQDPGQGLRLIYYSQIVNDFQKGDIAEGYSVSREKKESFPLTVTSAQKNPTAFYLCASSVALGYNEQFFGPGTRLTVL.

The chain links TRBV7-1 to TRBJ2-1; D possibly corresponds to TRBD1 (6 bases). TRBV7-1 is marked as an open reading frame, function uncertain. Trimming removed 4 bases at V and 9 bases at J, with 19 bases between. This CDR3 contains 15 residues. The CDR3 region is CASSYKDRDISEQFF. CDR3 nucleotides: TGTGCCAGCAGCTATAAGGACCGGGACATTTCTGAGCAGTTCTTC.

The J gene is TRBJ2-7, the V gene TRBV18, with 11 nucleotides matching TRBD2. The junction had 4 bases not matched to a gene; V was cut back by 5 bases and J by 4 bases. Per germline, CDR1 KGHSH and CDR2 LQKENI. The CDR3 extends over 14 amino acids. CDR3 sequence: CASSEGLAVYEQYF. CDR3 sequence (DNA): TGTGCCAGCTCAGAGGGACTAGCGGTATACGAGCAGTACTTC.

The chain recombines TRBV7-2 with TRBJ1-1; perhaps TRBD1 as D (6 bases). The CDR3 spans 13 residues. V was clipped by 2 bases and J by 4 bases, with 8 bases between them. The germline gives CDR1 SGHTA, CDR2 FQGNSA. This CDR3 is CASSLRGGTEAFF. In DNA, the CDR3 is TGTGCCAGCAGCTTAAGAGGGGGCACTGAAGCTTTCTTT. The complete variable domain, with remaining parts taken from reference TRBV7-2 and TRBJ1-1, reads GAGVSQSPSNKVTEKGKDVELRCDPISGHTALYWYRQSLGQGLEFLIYFQGNSAPDKSGLPSDRFSAERTGGSVSTLTIQRTQQEDSAVYLCASSLRGGTEAFFGQGTRLTVV.

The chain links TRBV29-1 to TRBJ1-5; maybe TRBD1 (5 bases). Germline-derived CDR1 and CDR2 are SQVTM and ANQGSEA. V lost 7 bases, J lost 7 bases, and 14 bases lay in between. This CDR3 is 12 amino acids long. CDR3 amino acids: CSGGGDGQPQHF. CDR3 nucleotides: TGCAGCGGCGGGGGAGACGGACAGCCCCAGCATTTT.

The CDR3 here is CASSQPSAGLYNEQFF. The DNA of the CDR3 is TGCGCCAGCAGCCAGCCCTCGGCAGGGCTATACAATGAGCAGTTCTTC. The chain uses TRBV1 and TRBJ2-1; no check of the table's D call, TRBD1, against the DNA was made. TRBV1 constitutes a pseudogene. This CDR3 has 16 amino acids.

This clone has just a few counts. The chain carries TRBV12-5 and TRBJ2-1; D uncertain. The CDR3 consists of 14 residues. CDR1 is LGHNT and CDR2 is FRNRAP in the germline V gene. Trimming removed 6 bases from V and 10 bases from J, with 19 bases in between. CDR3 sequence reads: CASGSGTAAVEQFF. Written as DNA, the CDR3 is TGTGCTAGTGGCTCGGGCACAGCCGCTGTCGAGCAGTTCTTC.

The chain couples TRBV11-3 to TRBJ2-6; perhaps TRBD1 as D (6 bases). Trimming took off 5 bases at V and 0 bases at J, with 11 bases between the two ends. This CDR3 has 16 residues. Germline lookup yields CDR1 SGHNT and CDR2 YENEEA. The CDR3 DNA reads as TGTGCCAGCAGCCCGGGACACAACTCTGGGGCCAACGTCCTGACTTTC. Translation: CASSPGHNSGANVLTF.

The CDR3 nucleotides read TGTGCCAGCTCCCTTATCGGATCCACAGATACGCAGTATTTT. Translated, it gives CASSLIGSTDTQYF. The rearrangement uses TRBV18 and TRBJ2-3; unclear D gene. This CDR3 is built from 14 residues. Trimming shortened V by 6 bases and J by 2 bases, and 12 bases separated the two germline ends. The germline gives CDR1 KGHSH, CDR2 LQKENI.

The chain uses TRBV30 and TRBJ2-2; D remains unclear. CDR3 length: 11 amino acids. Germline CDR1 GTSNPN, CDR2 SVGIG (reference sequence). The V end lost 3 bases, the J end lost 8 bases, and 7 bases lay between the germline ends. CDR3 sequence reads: CAWRPRGELFF. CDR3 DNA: TGTGCCTGGAGACCTCGTGGGGAGCTGTTTTTT.

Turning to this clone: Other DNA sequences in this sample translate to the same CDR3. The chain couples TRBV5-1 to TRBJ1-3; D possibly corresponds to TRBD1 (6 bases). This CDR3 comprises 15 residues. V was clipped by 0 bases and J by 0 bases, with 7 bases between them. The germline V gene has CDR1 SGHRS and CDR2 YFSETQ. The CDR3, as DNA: TGCGCCAGCAGCTTGGGACAGGCCTCTGGAAACACCATATATTTT. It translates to CASSLGQASGNTIYF.

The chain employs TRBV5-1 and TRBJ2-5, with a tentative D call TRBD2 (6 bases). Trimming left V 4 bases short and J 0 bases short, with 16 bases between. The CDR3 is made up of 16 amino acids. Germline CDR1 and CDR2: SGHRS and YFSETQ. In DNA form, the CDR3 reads TGCGCCAGCAGCCCGAGATTAGCGGCGTACCAAGAGACCCAGTACTTC. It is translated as CASSPRLAAYQETQYF.

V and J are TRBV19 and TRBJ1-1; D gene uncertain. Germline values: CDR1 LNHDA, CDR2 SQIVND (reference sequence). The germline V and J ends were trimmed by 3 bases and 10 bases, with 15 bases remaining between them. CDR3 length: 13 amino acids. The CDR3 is CASSIGPKVGAFF. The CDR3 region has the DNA TGTGCCAGTAGTATTGGTCCTAAGGTCGGAGCTTTCTTT.

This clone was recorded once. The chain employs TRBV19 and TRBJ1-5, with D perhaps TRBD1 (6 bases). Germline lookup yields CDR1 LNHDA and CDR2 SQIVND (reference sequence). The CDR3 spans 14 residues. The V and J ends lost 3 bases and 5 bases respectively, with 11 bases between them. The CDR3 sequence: CASSMEGGYQPQHF. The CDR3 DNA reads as TGTGCCAGTAGTATGGAGGGGGGGTATCAGCCCCAGCATTTT.

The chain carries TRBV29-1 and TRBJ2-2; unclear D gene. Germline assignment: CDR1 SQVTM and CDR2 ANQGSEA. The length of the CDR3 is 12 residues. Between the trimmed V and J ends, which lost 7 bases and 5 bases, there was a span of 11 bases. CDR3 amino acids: CSAGDLTGELFF. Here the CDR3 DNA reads TGCAGCGCCGGTGATTTGACCGGGGAGCTGTTTTTT.

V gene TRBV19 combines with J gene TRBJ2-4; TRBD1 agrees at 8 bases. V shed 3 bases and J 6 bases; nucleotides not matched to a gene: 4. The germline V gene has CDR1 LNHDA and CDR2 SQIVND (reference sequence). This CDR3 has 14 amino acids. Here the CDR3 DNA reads TGTGCCAGTAGTATGCAGGACAGGGTAAACATTCAGTACTTC. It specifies CASSMQDRVNIQYF.

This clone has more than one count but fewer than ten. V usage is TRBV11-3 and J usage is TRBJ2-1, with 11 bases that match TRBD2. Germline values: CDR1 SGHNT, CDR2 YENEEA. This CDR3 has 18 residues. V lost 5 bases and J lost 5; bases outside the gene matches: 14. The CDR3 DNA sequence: TGTGCCAGCAGCCGACGACTAGCGGGACTCGTTCGCCACAATGAGCAGTTCTTC. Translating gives CASSRRLAGLVRHNEQFF.

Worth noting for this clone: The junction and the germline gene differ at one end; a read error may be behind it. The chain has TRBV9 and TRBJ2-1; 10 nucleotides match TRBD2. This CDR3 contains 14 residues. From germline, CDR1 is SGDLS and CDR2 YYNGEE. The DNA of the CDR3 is TGTGCCAGCAGTGAATGGGGGCTAGCGGGAGTGAAGGTCTTC. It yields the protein CASSEWGLAGVKVF.

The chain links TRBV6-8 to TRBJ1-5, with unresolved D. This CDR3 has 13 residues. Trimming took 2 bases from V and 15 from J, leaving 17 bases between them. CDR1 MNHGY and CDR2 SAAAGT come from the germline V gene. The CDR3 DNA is TGTGCCAGCAGTTACCGGCAACCCCCCTCACCGCATTTT. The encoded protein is CASSYRQPPSPHF.

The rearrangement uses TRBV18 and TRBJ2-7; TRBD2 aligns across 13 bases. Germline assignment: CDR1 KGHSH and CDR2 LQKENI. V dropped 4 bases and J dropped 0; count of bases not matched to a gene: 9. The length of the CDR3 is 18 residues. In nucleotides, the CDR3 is TGTGCCAGCTCACACTCCGGGACTAGCGGGGTAAGCTCCTACGAGCAGTACTTC. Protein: CASSHSGTSGVSSYEQYF.

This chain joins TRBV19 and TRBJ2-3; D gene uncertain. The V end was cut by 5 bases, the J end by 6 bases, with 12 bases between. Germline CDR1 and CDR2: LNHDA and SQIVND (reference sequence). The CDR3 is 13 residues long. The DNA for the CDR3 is TGTGCCAGTAGTGGGTTCGAAGCGGATACGCAGTATTTT. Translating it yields CASSGFEADTQYF.

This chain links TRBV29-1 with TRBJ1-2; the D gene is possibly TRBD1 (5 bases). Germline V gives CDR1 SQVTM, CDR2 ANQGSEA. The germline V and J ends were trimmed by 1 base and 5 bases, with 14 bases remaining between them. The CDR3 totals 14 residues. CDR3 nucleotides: TGCAGCGTTGAAGCACCGTGGACAAATTATGGCTACACCTTC. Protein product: CSVEAPWTNYGYTF. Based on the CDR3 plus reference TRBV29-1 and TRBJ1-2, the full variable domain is SAVISQKPSRDICQRGTSLTIQCQVDSQVTMMFWYRQQPGQSLTLIATANQGSEATYESGFVIDKFPISRPNLTFSTLTVSNMSPEDSSIYLCSVEAPWTNYGYTFGSGTRLTVV.

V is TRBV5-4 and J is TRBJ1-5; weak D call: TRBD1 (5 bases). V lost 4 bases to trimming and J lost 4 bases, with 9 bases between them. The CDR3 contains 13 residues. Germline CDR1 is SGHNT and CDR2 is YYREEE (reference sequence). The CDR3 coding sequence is TGTGCCAGCAGCGGACAAATGAATCAGCCCCAGCATTTT. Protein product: CASSGQMNQPQHF.

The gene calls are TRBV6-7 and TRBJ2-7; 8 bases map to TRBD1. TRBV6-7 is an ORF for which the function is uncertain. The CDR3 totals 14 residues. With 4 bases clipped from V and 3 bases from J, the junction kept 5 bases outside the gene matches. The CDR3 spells CASSSGQVYYEQYF. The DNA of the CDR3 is TGTGCCAGCAGTTCGGGACAGGTGTACTACGAGCAGTACTTC.

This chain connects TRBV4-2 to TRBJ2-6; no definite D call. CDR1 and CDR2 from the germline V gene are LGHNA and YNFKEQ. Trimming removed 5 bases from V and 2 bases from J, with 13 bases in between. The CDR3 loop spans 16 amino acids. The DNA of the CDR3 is TGTGCCAGCAGCTCGACATTCCGTCCTGGGGCCAACGTCCTGACTTTC. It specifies CASSSTFRPGANVLTF.